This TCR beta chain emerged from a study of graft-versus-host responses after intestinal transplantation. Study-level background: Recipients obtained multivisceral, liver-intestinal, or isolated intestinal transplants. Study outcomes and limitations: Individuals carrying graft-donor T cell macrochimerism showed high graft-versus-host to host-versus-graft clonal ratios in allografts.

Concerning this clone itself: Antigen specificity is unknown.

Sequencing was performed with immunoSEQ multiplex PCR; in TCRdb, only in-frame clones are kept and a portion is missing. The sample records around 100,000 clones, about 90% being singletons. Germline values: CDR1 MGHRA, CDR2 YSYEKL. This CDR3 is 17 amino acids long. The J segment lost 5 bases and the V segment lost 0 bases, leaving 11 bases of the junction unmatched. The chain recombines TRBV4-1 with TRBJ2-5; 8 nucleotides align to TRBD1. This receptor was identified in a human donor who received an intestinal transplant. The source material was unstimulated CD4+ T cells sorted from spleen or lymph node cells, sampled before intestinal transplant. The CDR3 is CASSQEGVRGLGETQYF. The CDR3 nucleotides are TGCGCCAGCAGCCAAGAAGGGGTCAGGGGGCTTGGGGAGACCCAGTACTTC.